Below, 18 T cell receptor beta chains from the same sample are listed, as sequenced in a study of shared T cell receptors in the human thymus (dated by TCRdb to 2020 to 2023). The library was produced with the immunoSEQ multiplex PCR assay. In TCRdb, the immuneACCESS table is reduced to in-frame sequences with V and J assigned. These tables do not hold every clone; where another copy was compared, an unresolved V gene accounts for under half, and the others remain unexplained. Across this sample there are roughly 660,000 clones, with over 75% seen only once. Of the sample, 0.01% falls within the top ten clones. Separately, the same data were catalogued under a study of human thymus T cells.

The specimen was thymocytes. These receptors originate from a boy under three years old with a congenital heart defect. Donor details come from another sample of the same person, matched by shared clones.

The CDR3 sequence: CASSLSSRAGIYTGELFF. The CDR3 region has the DNA TGTGCCAGCAGTTTAAGCTCTCGGGCAGGGATTTATACCGGGGAGCTGTTTTTT. The chain uses TRBV27 and TRBJ2-2; D perhaps matches TRBD1 (5 bases). The CDR3 totals 18 residues. Germline CDR1 reads MNHEY; CDR2 reads SMNVEV (reference sequence). Trimming stripped 2 bases from V and 5 bases from J, with 21 bases between.

This clone was observed a single time. The chain is built from TRBV5-1 and TRBJ1-2; tentatively, D is TRBD1 (5 bases). This CDR3 comprises 18 residues. V was pared by 5 bases and J by 8 bases, with 31 bases between. The germline V gene has CDR1 SGHRS and CDR2 YFSETQ. CDR3 bases: TGCGCCAGCAGGCTGGGGGGAGGACGACAGCCACTCCGGAGCGGCTACACCTTC. Translating gives CASRLGGGRQPLRSGYTF.

CDR3 region: CASNPDRELGGYTF. CDR3 bases: TGTGCCAGCAACCCGGACAGGGAGTTAGGTGGCTACACCTTC. The chain couples TRBV6-5 to TRBJ1-2, with 8 bases fitting TRBD1. This CDR3 region has 14 residues. The trim removed 7 bases at V and 7 bases at J, leaving 11 bases unmatched. Germline CDR1 and CDR2: MNHEY and SVGAGI.

Written as DNA, the CDR3 is TGTGCCAGCAGCCAGAGTAGCGGGAGGGCCCCCTTAGGCTACGAGCAGTACTTC. Protein: CASSQSSGRAPLGYEQYF. The J gene is TRBJ2-7, the V gene TRBV4-2; 11 bases align to TRBD2. The CDR3 is made up of 18 amino acids. From germline, CDR1 is LGHNA and CDR2 YNFKEQ. V lost 3 bases and J lost 3; bases outside the gene matches: 13.

The rearrangement links TRBV19 to TRBJ2-7; D gene unclear. CDR3 length: 19 residues. The germline CDR1 and CDR2 sequences are LNHDA and SQIVND (reference sequence). Trimming cost V 7 bases and J 3 bases, with 31 bases left between them. CDR3 region: CASTPIGGQPNLPLYEQYF. In nucleotides, the CDR3 is TGTGCCAGTACCCCCATCGGTGGGCAGCCAAACCTACCTCTCTACGAGCAGTACTTC. The full variable domain, rest sourced from reference TRBV19 and TRBJ2-7, is DGGITQSPKYLFRKEGQNVTLSCEQNLNHDAMYWYRQDPGQGLRLIYYSQIVNDFQKGDIAEGYSVSREKKESFPLTVTSAQKNPTAFYLCASTPIGGQPNLPLYEQYFGPGTRLTVT.

The chain uses TRBV7-2 and TRBJ2-5, with 7 nucleotides matching TRBD1. The ends lost 3 bases at V and 5 bases at J; junction bases unmatched: 6. The germline V gene has CDR1 SGHTA and CDR2 FQGNSA. The CDR3 is made up of 14 amino acids. The CDR3 nucleotides are TGTGCCAGCAGCTTTCAGGACAGGAGGGAGACCCAGTACTTC. Its translation is CASSFQDRRETQYF.

This chain uses TRBV2 with TRBJ1-2, with 9 bases that match TRBD1. Germline assignment: CDR1 SNHLY and CDR2 FYNNEI. The CDR3 totals 12 residues. V shed 3 bases and J 8 bases; nucleotides not matched to a gene: 1. CDR3 loop: CASSEGTGGYTF. In DNA form, the CDR3 reads TGTGCCAGCAGTGAGGGGACAGGGGGCTACACCTTC.

This clone was counted only a few times. The chain employs TRBV30 and TRBJ2-5; 9 nucleotides line up with TRBD1. CDR1 GTSNPN and CDR2 SVGIG come from the germline V gene (reference sequence). The trim removed 3 bases at V and 0 bases at J, leaving 5 bases unmatched. The CDR3 is made up of 15 amino acids. CDR3 sequence (DNA): TGTGCCTGGAGCCGAGACAGGGGGGACCAAGAGACCCAGTACTTC. Translating it yields CAWSRDRGDQETQYF.

V is TRBV4-3 and J is TRBJ2-1, with 11 bases fitting TRBD2. Germline assignment: CDR1 LGHNA and CDR2 YSLEER. The J segment lost 0 bases and the V segment lost 0 bases, leaving 16 bases of the junction unmatched. The CDR3 totals 22 residues. CDR3 sequence: CASSQEGDATSGSLSSYNEQFF. The CDR3 DNA reads as TGCGCCAGCAGCCAAGAGGGTGATGCTACTAGCGGGAGCCTGAGCTCCTACAATGAGCAGTTCTTC.

The rearrangement uses TRBV5-8 and TRBJ2-3, with 8 bases that match TRBD2. Unmatched junction bases numbered 12, after V lost 4 bases and J lost 2 bases. The CDR3 runs to 17 residues. Per germline, CDR1 SGHTS and CDR2 YDEGEE. The CDR3 sequence: CASSGVAGLSITDTQYF. The DNA for the CDR3 is TGTGCCAGCAGCGGGGTAGCGGGGCTGTCTATCACAGATACGCAGTATTTT.

The chain is built from TRBV25-1 and TRBJ1-1, with TRBD1 matching 8 bases. The CDR3 is 17 amino acids. V gave up 1 base and J gave up 0 bases; unmatched junction bases: 7. Germline CDR1 reads MGHDK; CDR2 reads SYGVNS. As DNA, the CDR3 is TGTGCCAGCAGTGAATCCTCTCCGGGACAGGTGAACACTGAAGCTTTCTTT. This codes for CASSESSPGQVNTEAFF.

Comment on this clone: Other DNA variants within this sample encode the same CDR3. V is TRBV5-6 and J is TRBJ2-2; 7 bases align to TRBD1. V was pared by 4 bases and J by 1 base, with 4 bases of the junction left unmatched. CDR3 length: 15 residues. Germline CDR1 and CDR2: SGHDT and YYEEEE. Written as DNA, the CDR3 is TGTGCCAGCAGCGCACGACAGGGGAACACCGGGGAGCTGTTTTTT. Translating it yields CASSARQGNTGELFF.

The genes are TRBV7-9 and TRBJ2-7; 8 positions match TRBD1. The J segment lost 4 bases and the V segment lost 1 base, leaving 3 bases of the junction unmatched. CDR1 SEHNR and CDR2 FQNEAQ come from the germline V gene (reference sequence). This CDR3 is 14 amino acids long. The CDR3 loop reads CASSLGTGIYEQYF. The CDR3 DNA reads as TGTGCCAGCAGCTTAGGGACAGGGATATACGAGCAGTACTTC.

The V and J genes are TRBV7-6 and TRBJ2-3, with 7 bases aligning to TRBD2. The CDR3 is made up of 17 amino acids. Trimming took 2 bases from V and 3 from J; bases not matched to a gene: 11. Germline CDR1 reads SGHVS; CDR2 reads FNYEAQ. In nucleotides, the CDR3 is TGTGCCAGCAGCTTATTCGCCGGGGGGAGAGGTACAGATACGCAGTATTTT. Protein product: CASSLFAGGRGTDTQYF.

This clone was detected a few times. V gene TRBV18 combines with J gene TRBJ2-3; the D gene is possibly TRBD1 (6 bases). The CDR3 is 15 residues long. V shed 4 bases and J shed 0 bases, with 11 bases lying between them. CDR1 and CDR2 (germline): KGHSH, LQKENI. The CDR3 DNA is TGTGCCAGCTCACGAGACAGGTGTAGCACAGATACGCAGTATTTT. Its protein is CASSRDRCSTDTQYF.

The CDR3 bases are TGTGCCCACCCAGGGGGCCCAGGCGCAGATACGCAGTATTTT. As protein: CAHPGGPGADTQYF. The chain uses TRBV30 and TRBJ2-3; 8 bases are shared with TRBD1. Looked up from germline, CDR1 is GTSNPN and CDR2 is SVGIG (reference sequence). Trimming removed 8 bases from V and 4 bases from J; junction bases left unmatched: 11. The CDR3 consists of 14 residues.

The CDR3 sequence: CASSPAGTSDSYEQYF. The CDR3 DNA sequence: TGTGCCAGCAGCCCCGCCGGGACTAGCGATTCCTACGAGCAGTACTTC. The chain employs TRBV7-2 and TRBJ2-7, with 10 nucleotides matching TRBD2. V lost 5 bases to trimming and J lost 1 base; unmatched junction nucleotides: 8. In germline, CDR1 is SGHTA, CDR2 FQGNSA. The CDR3 is 16 residues long. Using reference TRBV7-2 and TRBJ2-7 for the parts outside the CDR3, the full variable domain is GAGVSQSPSNKVTEKGKDVELRCDPISGHTALYWYRQSLGQGLEFLIYFQGNSAPDKSGLPSDRFSAERTGGSVSTLTIQRTQQEDSAVYLCASSPAGTSDSYEQYFGPGTRLTVT.

This clone came up once. The rearrangement uses TRBV28 and TRBJ2-7; no firm D call. Germline V lookup: CDR1 MDHEN, CDR2 SYDVKM. The CDR3 is made up of 14 amino acids. Between the trimmed V and J ends, which lost 7 bases and 1 base, there was a span of 14 bases. This CDR3 is CASTPSPLSYEQYF. The CDR3 coding sequence is TGTGCCAGCACCCCCTCCCCACTATCCTACGAGCAGTACTTC.